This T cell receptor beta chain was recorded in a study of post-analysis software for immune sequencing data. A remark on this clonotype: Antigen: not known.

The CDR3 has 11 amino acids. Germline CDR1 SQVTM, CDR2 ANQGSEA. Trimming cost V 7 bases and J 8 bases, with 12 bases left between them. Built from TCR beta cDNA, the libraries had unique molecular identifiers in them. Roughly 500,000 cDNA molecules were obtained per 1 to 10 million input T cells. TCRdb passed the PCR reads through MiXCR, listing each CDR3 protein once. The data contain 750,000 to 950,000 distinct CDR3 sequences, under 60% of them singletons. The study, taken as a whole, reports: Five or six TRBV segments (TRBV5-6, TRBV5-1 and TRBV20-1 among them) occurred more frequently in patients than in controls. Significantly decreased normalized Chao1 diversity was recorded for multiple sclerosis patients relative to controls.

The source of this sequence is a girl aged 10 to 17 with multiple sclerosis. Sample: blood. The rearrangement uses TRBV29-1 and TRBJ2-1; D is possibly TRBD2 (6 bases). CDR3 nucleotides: TGCAGCGGGAGGGCCCTAGATGAGCAGTTCTTC. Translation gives CSGRALDEQFF.